These 32 T cell receptor beta chains were all obtained from the same sample, sequenced in a study of HIV-infected patients and healthy controls. No cell fractionation was done, so the repertoire covers all unsorted peripheral blood T cells. Reverse transcription used around 500 ng RNA and constant-region primers for alpha and beta. Using multiplexing indices, alpha and beta chain libraries were generated apart by chain-specific third strand synthesis. TCRdb passed the 5' RACE reads through MiXCR, listing each CDR3 protein once. Of 10,000 to 15,000 distinct CDR3 sequences listed, about 10% were seen once; the top ten hold 20% to 30%. The sample here was blood, taken before antiretroviral therapy. These TCRs come from an adult with HIV infection. The donor label of this sample is uncertain.

Many counts were recorded for this clonotype. V gene TRBV7-2 combines with J gene TRBJ2-1; D gene uncertain. Trimming pared 3 bases from V and 5 bases from J, leaving 11 bases between. The CDR3 covers 14 residues. Germline CDR1 reads SGHTA; CDR2 reads FQGNSA. The CDR3 nucleotides read TGTGCCAGCAGCTTGTCAAGGTGGAACAATGAGCAGTTCTTC. Translating gives CASSLSRWNNEQFF.

A few counts support this clonotype. This chain links TRBV19 with TRBJ1-2; D possibly corresponds to TRBD1 (5 bases). V shed 3 bases and J shed 4 bases, with 15 bases lying between them. The length of the CDR3 is 15 residues. Germline V gives CDR1 LNHDA, CDR2 SQIVND (reference sequence). The CDR3 DNA is TGTGCCAGTAGTATCAGGGAACGTTTGCTCTATGGCTACACCTTC. Protein: CASSIRERLLYGYTF.

This clonotype occurred many times. The chain recombines TRBV19 with TRBJ2-3, with TRBD2 matching 10 bases. The CDR3 has 15 amino acids. The V gene end was trimmed by 3 bases and the J gene end by 5 bases; junction bases not matched to a gene: 5. Germline V lookup: CDR1 LNHDA, CDR2 SQIVND (reference sequence). The CDR3 DNA reads TGTGCCAGTAGTATCCGAACTAGCGGGGAAGATACGCAGTATTTT. It specifies CASSIRTSGEDTQYF. The whole variable domain, remainder taken from reference TRBV19 and TRBJ2-3, is DGGITQSPKYLFRKEGQNVTLSCEQNLNHDAMYWYRQDPGQGLRLIYYSQIVNDFQKGDIAEGYSVSREKKESFPLTVTSAQKNPTAFYLCASSIRTSGEDTQYFGPGTRLTVL.

By share of the sample, this clonotype is large. V and J are TRBV5-6 and TRBJ1-1; D is possibly TRBD1 (5 bases). Trimming removed 0 bases at V and 6 bases at J, with 12 bases between. CDR3 length: 14 residues. The germline CDR1 and CDR2 sequences are SGHDT and YYEEEE. For the CDR3, the DNA is TGTGCCAGCAGCTTGGTGGGTGACAGTTCTGAAGCTTTCTTT. Amino acids: CASSLVGDSSEAFF.

This clonotype showed up many times. The genes are TRBV6-2 or TRBV6-3 and TRBJ2-1; perhaps D is TRBD1 or TRBD2 (5 bases each). In germline, CDR1 is MNHEY, CDR2 SVGEGT. V was clipped by 4 bases and J by 0 bases, with 16 bases between them. This CDR3 contains 17 residues. In DNA form, the CDR3 reads TGTGCCAGCAGTTGGACGGGACCAACTAGCTCCTACAATGAGCAGTTCTTC. Its protein is CASSWTGPTSSYNEQFF.

This clonotype was seen many times. CDR3 coding DNA: TGTGCCAGCACCGGATCCCGGGGGGCCGGCGCTGAAGCTTTCTTT. It specifies CASTGSRGAGAEAFF. The chain combines TRBV6-5 with TRBJ1-1; D is possibly TRBD1 (6 bases). The CDR3 spans 15 residues. Germline V gene lookup returns CDR1 MNHEY and CDR2 SVGAGI. With 7 bases removed from V and 6 bases from J, the gap between germline ends came to 21 bases.

This clonotype was counted at least ten times. The chain has TRBV5-1 and TRBJ2-3; no definite D call. The V end was cut by 6 bases, the J end by 5 bases, with 7 bases between. CDR1 SGHRS and CDR2 YFSETQ come from the germline V gene. CDR3 length equals 11 residues. The CDR3 bases are TGCGCCAGCACCCGGCTAGATACGCAGTATTTT. Its protein product is CASTRLDTQYF.

In this sample, this clonotype turned up many times. The chain has TRBV9 and TRBJ2-1; D may correspond to TRBD1 or TRBD2 (5 bases each). This CDR3 spans 15 amino acids. From germline, CDR1 is SGDLS and CDR2 YYNGEE. With 3 bases removed from V and 6 bases from J, the gap between germline ends came to 16 bases. DNA for the CDR3: TGTGCCAGCAGCGCGTGGGGACCTTCCACCAATGAGCAGTTCTTC. Translation gives CASSAWGPSTNEQFF. Full variable domain (missing parts from reference TRBV9 and TRBJ2-1): DSGVTQTPKHLITATGQRVTLRCSPRSGDLSVYWYQQSLDQGLQFLIQYYNGEERAKGNILERFSAQQFPDLHSELNLSSLELGDSALYFCASSAWGPSTNEQFFGPGTRLTVL.

This clonotype showed up many times. The CDR3 DNA sequence: TGTGCCAGCAGTTCGACAGGGTTCACTGAAGCTTTCTTT. Translation gives CASSSTGFTEAFF. The V gene is TRBV6-6, the J gene TRBJ1-1; 7 bases are a match to TRBD1. The germline V gene encodes CDR1 MNHNY and CDR2 SVGAGI (reference sequence). J gave up 4 bases and V 4 bases, and 3 bases lay outside the gene matches. The CDR3 has 13 amino acids.

This clonotype was recorded at least ten times. CDR3 loop: CASSQTSGVAYEQYF. DNA for the CDR3: TGCGCCAGCAGCCAGACTAGCGGAGTCGCCTACGAGCAGTACTTC. This sequence joins TRBV4-1 and TRBJ2-7, with 9 bases matching TRBD2. Germline CDR1 reads MGHRA; CDR2 reads YSYEKL. The CDR3 covers 15 residues. V was pared by 3 bases and J by 2 bases, with 5 bases of the junction left unmatched.

The V call is TRBV28, the J call TRBJ2-7; possible D gene TRBD1, 6 bases. With 2 bases removed from V and 3 bases from J, the gap between germline ends came to 11 bases. Germline V gives CDR1 MDHEN, CDR2 SYDVKM. The CDR3 has 14 amino acids. The CDR3 DNA reads as TGTGCCAGCAGTTTAGCCGGGACAATCTACGAGCAGTACTTC. Translated: CASSLAGTIYEQYF. Full variable domain (rest looked up from reference TRBV28 and TRBJ2-7): DVKVTQSSRYLVKRTGEKVFLECVQDMDHENMFWYRQDPGLGLRLIYFSYDVKMKEKGDIPEGYSVSREKKERFSLILESASTNQTSMYLCASSLAGTIYEQYFGPGTRLTVT.

This clonotype was detected many times. The V and J genes are TRBV24-1 and TRBJ1-2; TRBD1 aligns across 8 bases. The V segment lost 5 bases and the J segment 0 bases; nucleotides outside the gene matches: 7. This CDR3 region has 16 residues. Germline CDR1 KGHDR, CDR2 SFDVKD. The CDR3 region is CATSAGQDLANYGYTF. The CDR3 DNA reads TGTGCCACCAGTGCGGGACAGGACCTAGCTAACTATGGCTACACCTTC.

There are many counts of this clonotype. The chain employs TRBV6-2 or TRBV6-3 and TRBJ2-7, with 9 bases that match TRBD1. The CDR3 length is 14 residues. The germline gives CDR1 MNHEY, CDR2 SVGEGT. V trimming: 6 bases; J trimming: 2 bases; junction bases outside the gene matches: 5. CDR3 protein: CASRLGQGTYEQYF. The CDR3 DNA is TGTGCCAGCAGGCTGGGACAGGGAACCTACGAGCAGTACTTC.

This clonotype was seen at least ten times. The chain uses TRBV6-5 and TRBJ2-7; 9 positions match TRBD1. The CDR3 has 13 amino acids. CDR1 is MNHEY, CDR2 SVGAGI, per germline. V lost 9 bases to trimming and J lost 10 bases; unmatched junction nucleotides: 13. CDR3 DNA sequence: TGTGCCAGTGCCCAAGAGACAGGGGGATCCCAGTACTTC. Translation gives CASAQETGGSQYF.

This sequence joins TRBV5-1 and TRBJ2-1; D not certain. Trimming took off 2 bases at V and 9 bases at J, with 15 bases between the two ends. Germline loops: CDR1 SGHRS, CDR2 YFSETQ. The CDR3 contains 14 residues. The CDR3 spells CASSFEDGIGEQFF. CDR3 coding DNA: TGCGCCAGCAGCTTCGAGGACGGTATTGGTGAGCAGTTCTTC.

This clonotype was recorded at least ten times. The rearrangement joins TRBV7-3 to TRBJ2-1; 8 nucleotides agree with TRBD2. CDR3 size: 16 residues. Germline CDR1 reads SGHTA; CDR2 reads FQGTGA. Trimming took 2 bases from V and 4 from J; bases not matched to a gene: 7. The CDR3 region is CASSLAAGATYNEQFF. CDR3 in DNA: TGTGCCAGCAGCTTAGCAGCGGGGGCTACATACAATGAGCAGTTCTTC. The variable domain in full, completed from reference TRBV7-3 and TRBJ2-1, reads GAGVSQTPSNKVTEKGKYVELRCDPISGHTALYWYRQSLGQGPEFLIYFQGTGAADDSGLPNDRFFAVRPEGSVSTLKIQRTERGDSAVYLCASSLAAGATYNEQFFGPGTRLTVL.

Relative to its sample, this clonotype is medium-sized. The chain carries TRBV2 and TRBJ2-5; TRBD2 matches 7 bases. With 10 bases clipped from V and 5 bases from J, the junction kept 16 bases outside the gene matches. Germline V lookup: CDR1 SNHLY, CDR2 FYNNEI. This CDR3 comprises 15 residues. CDR3 loop: CAITLRAGVLETQYF. CDR3 in DNA: TGTGCCATCACGCTCCGGGCGGGAGTGCTGGAGACCCAGTACTTC.

This clonotype was seen many times. The chain couples TRBV7-2 to TRBJ2-2; D possibly corresponds to TRBD2 (6 bases). The CDR3 extends over 14 amino acids. CDR1 SGHTA and CDR2 FQGNSA come from the germline V gene. Trimming left V 1 base short and J 5 bases short, with 8 bases between. The CDR3 protein is CASSLGSGTGELFF. The DNA of the CDR3 is TGTGCCAGCAGCTTAGGGAGCGGGACCGGGGAGCTGTTTTTT.

This clonotype was observed a handful of times. The chain is built from TRBV5-6 and TRBJ2-7, with a tentative D call TRBD2 (7 bases). From germline, CDR1 is SGHDT and CDR2 YYEEEE. The CDR3 length is 16 residues. Trimming cost V 4 bases and J 1 base, with 18 bases left between them. This CDR3 reads CASSLTSGGRSYEQYF. In DNA, the CDR3 is TGTGCCAGCAGCCTCACGTCGGGGGGCAGATCCTACGAGCAGTACTTC.

The rearrangement uses TRBV7-2 and TRBJ2-3, with TRBD2 identical over 10 bases. There are 16 residues in the CDR3. The germline gives CDR1 SGHTA, CDR2 FQGNSA. The J segment lost 1 base and the V segment lost 5 bases, leaving 6 bases of the junction unmatched. As DNA, the CDR3 is TGTGCCAGCAGCCCCGACCTAGCGGGAGGCACAGATACGCAGTATTTT. It yields the protein CASSPDLAGGTDTQYF.

Ten or more counts support this clonotype. The gene calls are TRBV5-1 and TRBJ2-3; 10 bases match TRBD1. V shed 4 bases and J 1 base; nucleotides not matched to a gene: 9. Looked up from germline, CDR1 is SGHRS and CDR2 is YFSETQ. This CDR3 has 17 amino acids. This chain's CDR3 is CASSLSSGTGGTDTQYF. For the CDR3, the DNA is TGCGCCAGCAGCCTCTCCTCCGGGACAGGGGGCACAGATACGCAGTATTTT.

Many counts were recorded for this clonotype. The V and J genes are TRBV20-1 and TRBJ2-5; no clear D. The CDR3 consists of 15 residues. Germline V gene sequence: CDR1 DFQATT, CDR2 SNEGSKA (reference sequence). V was cut by 0 bases and J by 3 bases, with 14 bases left in between. The CDR3 loop reads CSARDQELRKETQYF. CDR3 sequence (DNA): TGCAGTGCTAGAGATCAGGAGCTCAGGAAAGAGACCCAGTACTTC.

This clonotype was found many times. The gene calls are TRBV24-1 and TRBJ2-3; D not certain. Germline lookup yields CDR1 KGHDR and CDR2 SFDVKD. V lost 4 bases to trimming and J lost 4 bases, with 8 bases between them. The CDR3 runs to 13 residues. The CDR3 bases are TGTGCCACCAGTGAAGAGCCCGCAGATACGCAGTATTTT. This codes for CATSEEPADTQYF.

This clonotype was counted at least ten times. The rearrangement joins TRBV12-3 or TRBV12-4 to TRBJ1-5; D gene ambiguous. The CDR3 runs 10 residues. Trimming took off 6 bases at V and 9 bases at J, with 6 bases between the two ends. Here the CDR3 DNA reads TGTGCCAGCAGCGCTGGGCCCCAGCATTTT. This codes for CASSAGPQHF.

The sample holds a few counts of this clonotype. CDR3 DNA: TGCGCCAGCAGCCAACTACGGGGAGCCGCGGATTTCTACAATGAGCAGTTCTTC. It yields the protein CASSQLRGAADFYNEQFF. The chain uses TRBV4-3 and TRBJ2-1; D is perhaps TRBD2 (5 bases). This CDR3 contains 18 residues. Germline CDR1 is LGHNA and CDR2 is YSLEER. The V end was cut by 2 bases, the J end by 3 bases, with 20 bases between.

This clonotype was picked up many times. This chain joins TRBV7-6 and TRBJ2-2, with a tentative D call TRBD2 (5 bases). The germline gives CDR1 SGHVS, CDR2 FNYEAQ. V lost 5 bases, J lost 5 bases, and 12 bases lay in between. The CDR3 extends over 14 amino acids. CDR3: CASSASRGTGELFF. Written as DNA, the CDR3 is TGTGCCAGCAGCGCCTCCCGGGGAACCGGGGAGCTGTTTTTT. Drawing the rest from reference TRBV7-6 and TRBJ2-2, the complete variable domain is GAGVSQSPRYKVTKRGQDVALRCDPISGHVSLYWYRQALGQGPEFLTYFNYEAQQDKSGLPNDRFSAERPEGSISTLTIQRTEQRDSAMYRCASSASRGTGELFFGEGSRLTVL.

This clonotype has only a few counts. J is TRBJ2-5 and V is TRBV2; 7 positions agree with TRBD2. V dropped 3 bases and J dropped 4; count of bases not matched to a gene: 8. This CDR3 has 15 residues. The germline V gene encodes CDR1 SNHLY and CDR2 FYNNEI. The CDR3 nucleotides read TGTGCCAGCAGTGAGACTAGCCAGGGAGGAGAGACCCAGTACTTC. It specifies CASSETSQGGETQYF.

This clonotype was picked up many times. This chain links TRBV6-2 or TRBV6-3 with TRBJ2-7, with TRBD2 matching 8 bases. The CDR3 runs 15 residues. Germline CDR1 and CDR2: MNHEY and SVGEGT. Trimming took 3 bases from V and 2 from J; bases not matched to a gene: 6. The CDR3 sequence: CASSYRRAGAYEQYF. The CDR3 DNA sequence: TGTGCCAGCAGTTATAGAAGAGCGGGAGCCTACGAGCAGTACTTC.

This clonotype came up many times. This rearrangement joins TRBV9 to TRBJ2-1; 9 nucleotides line up with TRBD1. Germline CDR1 reads SGDLS; CDR2 reads YYNGEE. Losses at the gene ends were 3 bases for V and 2 bases for J; bases not matched to a gene: 3. This CDR3 region has 15 residues. This CDR3 is CASSEGQGTYNEQFF. The CDR3 nucleotides read TGTGCCAGCAGCGAGGGACAGGGAACCTACAATGAGCAGTTCTTC.

The CDR3 here is CASSPPRIWSSAEAFF. CDR3 coding DNA: TGTGCCAGCAGCCCTCCACGCATATGGAGCAGCGCTGAAGCTTTCTTT. The gene calls are TRBV3-1 and TRBJ1-1; D remains unclear. The CDR3 extends over 16 amino acids. The ends were cut back, 4 bases at V and 6 bases at J, with 21 bases in the middle. Looked up from germline, CDR1 is LGHDT and CDR2 is YNNKEL (reference sequence).

This clonotype was found a few times. The CDR3 sequence is CASSLAQGDGYTF. In DNA, the CDR3 is TGTGCCAGCAGCTTGGCCCAGGGGGATGGCTACACCTTC. The chain has TRBV5-4 and TRBJ1-2; 7 bases match TRBD1. J was trimmed by 6 bases and V by 0 bases; bases with no gene match: 2. Per germline, CDR1 SGHNT and CDR2 YYREEE (reference sequence). The CDR3 has 13 amino acids.

About this clonotype itself: Being one base from a much bigger clone, this may be a read error. V gene TRBV12-5 combines with J gene TRBJ1-2; TRBD1 matches at 7 bases. The CDR3 is made up of 12 amino acids. Germline V CDR1 and CDR2: LGHNT, FRNRAP. CDR3: CVSGFTGEGYTF. CDR3 bases: TGTGTTAGTGGTTTTACAGGGGAAGGCTACACCTTC.